One sample yielded the 13 T cell receptor beta chains listed below, sequenced in a study of T cell responses to AZD1222 COVID-19 vaccine. Method: immunoSEQ multiplex PCR; TCRdb's copy keeps in-frame clones and lacks some. Among about 110,000 clones, about 90% were seen once, and the ten largest hold around 7.5%. Material: peripheral blood, obtained on day 0 of AZD1222 vaccination. These receptors originate from an adult in good health.

The genes are TRBV27 and TRBJ2-1, with 11 bases lining up with TRBD1. Looked up from germline, CDR1 is MNHEY and CDR2 is SMNVEV (reference sequence). The J segment lost 9 bases and the V segment lost 5 bases, leaving 9 bases of the junction unmatched. The CDR3 has 15 amino acids. The CDR3 protein is CASSPGQGAPGEQFF. For the CDR3, the DNA is TGTGCCAGCAGTCCTGGACAGGGGGCGCCCGGTGAGCAGTTCTTC.

This clone has just one count. The chain has TRBV7-2 and TRBJ1-1, with a weak D call TRBD1 (6 bases). V lost 2 bases and J lost 6, with 10 bases in between. This CDR3 contains 13 residues. Germline V gene lookup returns CDR1 SGHTA and CDR2 FQGNSA. Here the CDR3 DNA reads TGTGCCAGCAGCTTAAAGGAGGGGGCTGAAGCTTTCTTT. It is translated as CASSLKEGAEAFF.

The chain recombines TRBV27 with TRBJ1-2, with a possible D match to TRBD1 (6 bases). There are 13 residues in the CDR3. Germline CDR1 and CDR2: MNHEY and SMNVEV (reference sequence). Trimming removed 5 bases at V and 4 bases at J, with 11 bases between. The CDR3 DNA reads as TGTGCCAGCAGTCCCACAGGGCCCTATGGCTACACCTTC. Its translation is CASSPTGPYGYTF.

The chain couples TRBV29-1 to TRBJ2-3; 7 nucleotides match TRBD2. The V and J ends lost 3 bases and 5 bases, in that order; junction bases with no gene match: 8. The CDR3 is 14 amino acids. CDR1 is SQVTM, CDR2 ANQGSEA, per germline. CDR3 sequence: CSVEGGTGVDTQYF. In nucleotides, the CDR3 is TGCAGCGTTGAGGGAGGGACGGGAGTAGATACGCAGTATTTT.

This clone has a single count. The gene calls are TRBV13 and TRBJ2-3, with D unresolved. The germline V gene encodes CDR1 PRHDT and CDR2 FYEKMQ (reference sequence). Trimming stripped 4 bases from V and 0 bases from J, with 8 bases between. The CDR3 spans 14 residues. CDR3 residues: CASSSSRSTDTQYF. DNA of the CDR3: TGTGCCAGCAGCTCGTCGAGAAGCACAGATACGCAGTATTTT.

V is TRBV7-9 and J is TRBJ1-4; 7 bases align to TRBD1. The CDR3 extends over 13 amino acids. V lost 6 bases to trimming and J lost 13 bases; unmatched junction nucleotides: 11. CDR1 SEHNR and CDR2 FQNEAQ come from the germline V gene (reference sequence). CDR3 region: CASRSQGVETLFF. In nucleotides, the CDR3 is TGTGCCAGCAGGAGTCAGGGGGTGGAGACACTGTTTTTT.

The chain recombines TRBV4-1 with TRBJ2-7; D not certain. The CDR3 contains 16 residues. Germline V gene sequence: CDR1 MGHRA, CDR2 YSYEKL. Trimming took off 0 bases at V and 6 bases at J, with 18 bases between the two ends. The CDR3 DNA reads TGCGCCAGCAGCCAAGATCTTAGCACGGTCGGAGTCGAGCAGTACTTC. It is translated as CASSQDLSTVGVEQYF.

DNA of the CDR3: TGTGCCACCGGACTAGCGGGAGAAGAGACCCAGTACTTC. This encodes CATGLAGEETQYF. V usage is TRBV12-5 and J usage is TRBJ2-5; 13 bases match TRBD2. This CDR3 is built from 13 residues. Germline V gene lookup returns CDR1 LGHNT and CDR2 FRNRAP.

This chain links TRBV27 with TRBJ2-1, with 13 bases fitting TRBD2. Germline V gives CDR1 MNHEY, CDR2 SMNVEV (reference sequence). This CDR3 comprises 15 residues. J gave up 9 bases and V 2 bases, and 4 bases lay outside the gene matches. In DNA form, the CDR3 reads TGTGCCAGCAGTTTAGGGACTAGCGGGAACGGTGAGCAGTTCTTC. Translating it yields CASSLGTSGNGEQFF.

The chain joins TRBV7-8 to TRBJ2-7; 9 bases are shared with TRBD2. Germline-derived CDR1 and CDR2 are SGHVS and FQNEAQ. J gave up 6 bases and V 7 bases, and 7 bases lay outside the gene matches. This CDR3 is 13 amino acids long. CDR3 DNA: TGTGCCAGCAAGGTTAGCGGGAGTAGCGAGCAGTACTTC. This gives the protein CASKVSGSSEQYF.

The V call is TRBV10-2, the J call TRBJ2-4; D may be TRBD2 (5 bases). CDR3 size: 15 residues. V lost 3 bases and J lost 0, with 9 bases in between. The germline CDR1 and CDR2 sequences are WSHSY and SAAADI. CDR3: CASSDPGLAKNIQYF. The CDR3 DNA follows: TGCGCCAGCAGTGACCCCGGACTAGCCAAAAACATTCAGTACTTC.

This chain joins TRBV10-3 and TRBJ1-1, with TRBD1 matching over 9 bases. This CDR3 region has 11 residues. With 6 bases clipped from V and 11 bases from J, the junction kept 4 bases outside the gene matches. Per the germline V gene, CDR1 is ENHRY and CDR2 is SYGVKD. CDR3 amino acids: CAIRGQGTAFF. CDR3 DNA sequence: TGTGCCATCAGGGGACAGGGTACGGCTTTCTTT.

This chain links TRBV20-1 with TRBJ1-4; D gene uncertain. The ends were cut back, 0 bases at V and 7 bases at J, with 3 bases in the middle. Germline-derived CDR1 and CDR2 are DFQATT and SNEGSKA (reference sequence). This CDR3 spans 11 amino acids. The CDR3 loop reads CSAREGEKLFF. CDR3 sequence (DNA): TGCAGTGCTAGAGAAGGTGAAAAACTGTTTTTT.